This entry concerns a single TCR beta chain. Its target antigen remains unknown. No clone much larger than this one lies a single base away; base qualities are absent. This record belongs to a study of blood T cell repertoires in COVID-19 (dated by TCRdb to the early 2020s). At the level of the whole study: Samples covering the acute and convalescent phases of COVID-19 were provided by collaborators in the United States, Italy and Spain. Where available, HLA class I and class II types were taken from metadata supplied by the sample provider and were not determined by assay-based typing. The dataset comprised deeply sampled blood TCRbeta repertoires from subjects exposed to, actively infected with, or recovered from COVID-19. A de-identified subject ID, COVID-19 status, age in years and sex were almost always included in the sample metadata. The samples were drawn from the first 160 participants of the ongoing ImmuneRACE study and from 1,254 subjects provided by 6 global collaborators. The prospective study material was composed of cDNA or gDNA derived from T cells, B-cell-depleted T cells, or PBMCs. The repertoires were made available in a free public database intended to serve as a resource for research on the immune response to SARS-CoV-2.

From the cysteine through the phenylalanine, the CDR3 covers 14 amino acids. Only the CDR3 portion is preserved as DNA: 42 bases, with reading frame beginning at the first base. The junction carries 16 bases between V and J, which are trimmed by 6 bases and 8 bases respectively. CDR1 is given as LGHNA and CDR2 as YNFKEQ, both from the germline V gene. The immunoSEQ Assay, a bias-controlled multiplex PCR, was used to amplify TCRbeta CDR3 regions from genomic DNA. In the original analysis: The number of nucleated cells in each sample was estimated by amplification of reference gene primers within the assay. Sequence reads were collapsed and filtered to measure the absolute abundance of every unique TCRbeta CDR3 rearrangement. For each sample, productive Simpson clonality was calculated as the square root of Simpson's diversity index across productive rearrangements. The table comes from immuneACCESS by way of TCRdb, which keeps in-frame sequences with V and J called. Part of the clones is missing from these tables; in studies checked, under half for an unresolved V gene and the rest for unknown reasons. From that table come the V and J calls and clone size; the DNA was used to work out D and trimming. The sample has over 45,000 clones on record, roughly 88% of them singletons. The biggest ten clones account for roughly 50% of the sample.

Whole blood was collected in K2EDTA tubes by collaborating institutions according to the institutions' own protocols. Collaborator samples were shipped for TCRbeta analysis as frozen whole blood, isolated PBMCs, or DNA extracted from either sample type. Broad study findings and their caveats: How much clinical and demographic metadata was included differed by source and by participant, and the metadata was provided uncurated.

The source of this sequence is a man aged 65 to 79 with acute or convalescent COVID-19. Sequencing was carried out using peripheral blood. The sequence joins TRBV4-2 to TRBJ1-4; the D gene is possibly TRBD1, with 5 bases matching. The DNA sequence reads TGTGCCAGCAGTTTCAGGAGGGACGAGGAAAAACTGTTTTTT. Translated, this is CASSFRRDEEKLFF.